This TCR beta chain came from a study of T cell responses to AZD1222 COVID-19 vaccine (dated by TCRdb to about 2021). A note on the overall study: A total of just over 230 trial participants underwent TCR sequencing, of whom under 220 had received two doses of AZD1222 and about 26 had received two doses of the MenACWY control vaccine. Trial participants were enrolled by age into subgroups of 18-55, 56-69 and 70-plus years, and around 150, 28 and 57 TCR-sequenced participants, respectively, were included in these subgroups. Broad study findings and their caveats: Conclusions about previously exposed vaccinees were limited because only a handful of AZD1222 recipients were SARS-CoV-2 seropositive at baseline. CD4 TCRs associated with the vaccine covered the entire spike protein, and the dominant responses were in regions 160-218 and 743-854. A significant rise in spike-specific TCR breadth and depth was observed after two AZD1222 doses relative to day 0 and relative to MenACWY recipients. Participants were mostly white British and included more females than males, and it was suggested by the authors that clonal diversity may have been underestimated. Reportedly, almost half of the unique spike-specific TCRs recognized epitopes lying outside the regions that are mutated in the B.1.351 and B.1.1.7 variants. In the small 56-69-year group, the increase in depth fell short of significance, most likely because of low power. No day 14 peak-response samples were available, so repertoires were characterized only after the peak T cell response.

Sample time point, as interpreted from the label and publication: about 28 days (+/-7) after the second vaccine dose. AZD1222 recipients with second doses at about 4 weeks or about 12 weeks were pooled, because spike-specific TCR depth and breadth did not differ between schedules. Vaccinee samples were obtained from the UK trials COV001 and COV002, which included a single-blind randomized controlled phase 2/3 trial of AZD1222 (ChAdOx1 nCoV-19) in healthy adults. Trial participant PBMC samples were collected at day 0 and day 28 after the second dose for TCRbeta chain sequencing. The CDR3 regions of human TCRbeta chains were analyzed by immunosequencing. Processing in the source paper ran as follows. TCRs in the repertoires were matched against a reference library of SARS-CoV-2-specific TCRs that had been generated with the MIRA antigen-specificity platform. Breadth was defined as the fraction of unique TCRs that were SARS-CoV-2-associated, and depth was defined as the fraction of total T cells that were SARS-CoV-2-associated. Using the MIRA data, each spike-specific TCR was assigned both to the spike region to which the TCR was reactive and to a CD4 or CD8 class. Log10-transformed breadth and depth values were compared by one-way ANOVA with Sidak's multiple comparisons tests. Imported from immuneACCESS, the table was reduced by TCRdb to in-frame sequences with V and J called. These copies leave out some clones; in studies compared against another copy, an unresolved V gene accounts for under half, and the cause of the remainder is not known. V, J and clone size reflect that table, while D and trimming were determined from the DNA. The sample yields 150,000 to 200,000 clones; under 95% were counted once. 1% to 1.5% of the sample comes from the top ten.

To note about this clone: It has no known antigen specificity. No quality values exist for individual bases; no much larger clone is one base distant.

The receptor comes from an adult who received the AZD1222 COVID-19 vaccine. The sample was peripheral blood, taken 28 days after the second AZD1222 dose.

In nucleotide form, the sequence is TGTGCCAGCAGTTACTCCCACAGCCGTTCGAACACTGAAGCTTTCTTT. It translates to CASSYSHSRSNTEAFF. Recombination linked TRBV6-5 to TRBJ1-1; no confident D gene assignment can be made. The germline V gene gives CDR1 as MNHEY and CDR2 as SVGAGI. Taken from cysteine to phenylalanine, the CDR3 has 16 residues. Only the CDR3 part of the read is kept: 48 bases, read in frame from the first base. Cut back by 0 bases and 1 base, the V and J ends lie 12 bases apart.